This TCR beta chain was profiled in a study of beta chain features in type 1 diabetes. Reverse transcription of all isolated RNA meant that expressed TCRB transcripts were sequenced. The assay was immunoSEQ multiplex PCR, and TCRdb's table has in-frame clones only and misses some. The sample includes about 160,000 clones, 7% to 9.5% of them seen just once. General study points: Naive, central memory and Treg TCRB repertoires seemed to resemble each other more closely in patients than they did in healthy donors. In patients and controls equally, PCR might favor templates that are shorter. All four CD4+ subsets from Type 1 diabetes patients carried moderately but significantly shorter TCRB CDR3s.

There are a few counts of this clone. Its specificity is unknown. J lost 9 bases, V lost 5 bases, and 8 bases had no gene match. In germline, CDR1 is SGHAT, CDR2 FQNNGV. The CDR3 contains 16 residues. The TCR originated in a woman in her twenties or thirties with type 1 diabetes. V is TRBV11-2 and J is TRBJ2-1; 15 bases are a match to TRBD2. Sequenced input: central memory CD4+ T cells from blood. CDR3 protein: CASSARGLAGGGEQFF. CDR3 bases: TGTGCCAGCAGCGCTAGGGGACTAGCGGGAGGAGGTGAGCAGTTCTTC.